A single sample gave rise to the 30 T cell receptor beta chains below, sequenced in a study of beta chain features in type 1 diabetes. As every portion of the isolated RNA was reverse transcribed, the sequencing read expressed TCRB transcripts. Assay used: immunoSEQ multiplex PCR; TCRdb lists only in-frame clones, some missing. The sample records a few hundred thousand clones, about 14% being singletons. The source material was central memory CD4+ T cells from blood. All receptors come from a man aged 25-45 years in good health.

This chain joins TRBV5-4 and TRBJ2-7; D call uncertain. CDR1 is SGHNT and CDR2 is YYREEE in the germline V gene (reference sequence). Trimming left V 3 bases short and J 3 bases short, with 4 bases between. The CDR3 has 11 amino acids. CDR3 bases: TGTGCCAGCAGCTCGCGCTACGAGCAGTACGTC. It translates to CASSSRYEQYV.

The chain joins TRBV15 to TRBJ2-7; TRBD1 or TRBD2 may be the D gene (5 bases each). Trimming took off 0 bases at V and 0 bases at J, with 9 bases between the two ends. This CDR3 contains 15 residues. Per germline, CDR1 LNHNV and CDR2 YYDKDF (reference sequence). The CDR3 region has the DNA TGTGCCACCAGCAGAGATGGGACGAGCTCCTACGAGCAGTACTTC. Amino acid sequence: CATSRDGTSSYEQYF.

This clone was counted only a few times. The chain uses TRBV28 and TRBJ1-4; TRBD1 might be the D (5 bases). V was shortened by 8 bases and J by 0 bases, with 19 bases between the two germline ends. Germline lookup yields CDR1 MDHEN and CDR2 SYDVKM. The CDR3 covers 17 residues. CDR3 sequence reads: CASLALQGTATNEKLFF. For the CDR3, the DNA is TGTGCCAGCCTCGCTCTCCAGGGAACTGCAACTAATGAAAAACTGTTTTTT.

This clone has more than one count but fewer than ten. The chain couples TRBV30 to TRBJ1-3; 10 positions agree with TRBD1. The trim removed 5 bases at V and 3 bases at J, leaving 7 bases unmatched. Looked up from germline, CDR1 is GTSNPN and CDR2 is SVGIG (reference sequence). The CDR3 length is 15 residues. CDR3: CAWSRTGGLGNTIYF. The CDR3 DNA is TGTGCCTGGTCTAGGACAGGGGGACTTGGAAACACCATATATTTT. Full variable domain (remainder filled in from reference TRBV30 and TRBJ1-3): SQTIHQWPATLVQPVGSPLSLECTVEGTSNPNLYWYRQAAGRGLQLLFYSVGIGQISSEVPQNLSASRPQDRQFILSSKKLLLSDSGFYLCAWSRTGGLGNTIYFGEGSWLTVV.

V usage is TRBV6-4 and J usage is TRBJ1-2; no reliable D call. V was pared by 3 bases and J by 4 bases, with 6 bases between. The CDR3 sequence is 12 residues long. Per the germline V gene, CDR1 is MRHNA and CDR2 is SNTAGT. The CDR3 DNA sequence: TGTGCCAGCAGTGATTACGGCTATGGCTACACCTTC. Translated: CASSDYGYGYTF.

There are a few counts of this clone. This chain connects TRBV5-1 to TRBJ2-5; D is possibly TRBD1 (6 bases). The J call may be incorrect, as the DNA end agrees better with TRBJ2-7. CDR3 length: 13 residues. CDR1 and CDR2 (germline): SGHRS, YFSETQ. The CDR3 coding sequence is TGCGCCAGCAGCGAAGACAGGTTTGGCGAGCAGTACTTC. Translating gives CASSEDRFGEQYF.

The chain couples TRBV11-2 to TRBJ2-1; TRBD2 matches 14 bases. This CDR3 comprises 17 residues. With V trimmed by 6 bases and J by 7 bases, 11 bases remained unmatched. The germline V gene has CDR1 SGHAT and CDR2 FQNNGV. The CDR3 region has the DNA TGTGCCAGCAGAGGACTAGCGGGGGGTCTCTCGTGGAATGAGCAGTTCTTC. It encodes CASRGLAGGLSWNEQFF.

The gene calls are TRBV5-6 and TRBJ1-4; 9 nucleotides align to TRBD1. CDR1 is SGHDT, CDR2 YYEEEE, per germline. Trimming removed 4 bases from V and 5 bases from J; junction bases left unmatched: 18. The CDR3 runs 19 residues. CDR3 in amino acids: CASSVPTGGKRRGNEKLFF. In DNA, the CDR3 is TGTGCCAGCAGCGTTCCTACAGGGGGCAAGAGAAGAGGCAATGAAAAACTGTTTTTT.

This clone has just a few counts. This sequence joins TRBV11-2 and TRBJ2-5; 8 bases line up with TRBD2. The CDR3 contains 14 residues. J lost 3 bases, V lost 3 bases, and 3 bases had no gene match. The V gene's germline CDR1 is SGHAT and CDR2 FQNNGV. CDR3 nucleotides: TGTGCCAGCAGCTTCGGGGGGGGCAAAGAGACCCAGTACTTC. This encodes CASSFGGGKETQYF.

The chain employs TRBV2 and TRBJ2-1; 11 positions match TRBD1. The ends lost 6 bases at V and 5 bases at J; junction bases unmatched: 6. The CDR3 consists of 15 residues. Germline V gene sequence: CDR1 SNHLY, CDR2 FYNNEI. In nucleotides, the CDR3 is TGTGCCAGCAGCCTAAGGGACAGGGGGAACAATGAGCAGTTCTTC. Translating gives CASSLRDRGNNEQFF.

This clone occurred a few times. The chain employs TRBV9 and TRBJ2-7; TRBD1 agrees at 10 bases. This CDR3 has 13 amino acids. Per germline, CDR1 SGDLS and CDR2 YYNGEE. Trimming removed 5 bases from V and 3 bases from J; junction bases left unmatched: 2. CDR3 DNA sequence: TGTGCCAGCAGGGACAGGGGGGACTACGAGCAGTACGTC. As protein: CASRDRGDYEQYV.

This clone was detected a few times. The chain recombines TRBV5-5 with TRBJ1-1; D uncertain. The CDR3 has 13 residues. The germline V gene encodes CDR1 SGHKS and CDR2 YYEKEE (reference sequence). Trimming cost V 3 bases and J 4 bases, with 10 bases left between them. CDR3 protein: CASSSARATEAFF. In nucleotides, the CDR3 is TGTGCCAGCAGCTCGGCCCGGGCCACTGAAGCTTTCTTT.

This clone has a handful of counts. The chain combines TRBV2 with TRBJ1-5; perhaps TRBD1 as D (5 bases). Germline lookup yields CDR1 SNHLY and CDR2 FYNNEI. The V end was cut by 2 bases, the J end by 3 bases, with 8 bases between. This CDR3 has 14 amino acids. CDR3 in amino acids: CASSESGNNQPQHF. The CDR3 DNA reads TGTGCCAGCAGTGAATCAGGGAACAATCAGCCCCAGCATTTT.

For this clone: Other DNA sequences from this sample encode an identical CDR3 as well. V and J are TRBV7-9 and TRBJ2-3; 8 bases are shared with TRBD1. The CDR3 contains 14 residues. Germline V lookup: CDR1 SEHNR, CDR2 FQNEAQ (reference sequence). V was clipped by 4 bases and J by 3 bases; unmatched bases: 3. CDR3 loop: CASSSDRGTDTQYF. The CDR3 nucleotides are TGTGCCAGCAGCTCCGACAGGGGAACAGATACGCAGTATTTT.

The V and J genes are TRBV6-6 and TRBJ2-4, with D unclear. V was clipped by 9 bases and J by 1 base, with 13 bases between them. The CDR3 sequence is 14 residues long. CDR1 is MNHNY and CDR2 is SVGAGI in the germline V gene (reference sequence). The CDR3 sequence: CARPDSWAKNIQYF. CDR3 sequence (DNA): TGTGCCAGACCAGACTCATGGGCCAAAAACATTCAGTACTTC.

This clone was detected many times. This chain joins TRBV5-4 and TRBJ1-2; a possible D gene is TRBD1 (6 bases). From germline, CDR1 is SGHNT and CDR2 YYREEE (reference sequence). Trimming left V 4 bases short and J 3 bases short, with 10 bases between. The CDR3 totals 13 residues. DNA for the CDR3: TGTGCCAGCAGCCTAAGGACAGACTATGGCTACACCTTC. Encoded protein: CASSLRTDYGYTF.

In this sample, this clone turned up many times. The chain joins TRBV19 to TRBJ2-1, with D perhaps TRBD2 (5 bases). This CDR3 has 11 amino acids. The germline V and J ends were trimmed by 8 bases and 8 bases, with 10 bases remaining between them. Germline CDR1 and CDR2: LNHDA and SQIVND (reference sequence). CDR3 sequence: CASQVRDEQFF. In nucleotides, the CDR3 is TGTGCCAGTCAGGTGCGGGATGAGCAGTTCTTC.

This clone turned up a few times. V and J are TRBV6-5 and TRBJ2-1, with a weak D call TRBD1 (5 bases). The CDR3 runs 14 residues. Looked up from germline, CDR1 is MNHEY and CDR2 is SVGAGI. V was shortened by 6 bases and J by 5 bases, with 14 bases between the two germline ends. CDR3: CASRKGVVNNEQFF. The CDR3 bases are TGTGCCAGCAGGAAAGGGGTAGTCAACAATGAGCAGTTCTTC.

The genes are TRBV19 and TRBJ2-6; no clear D gene. The CDR3 is 15 amino acids. Germline CDR1 is LNHDA and CDR2 is SQIVND (reference sequence). Trimming took off 5 bases at V and 4 bases at J, with 12 bases between the two ends. The CDR3 DNA follows: TGTGCCAGTAGTGGCGGCCTGCCCGGGGCCAACGTCCTGACTTTC. This encodes CASSGGLPGANVLTF.

This clone was counted only a few times. This rearrangement joins TRBV4-1 to TRBJ1-1; no firm D call. There are 15 residues in the CDR3. Trimming took 1 base from V and 10 from J, leaving 19 bases between them. Germline V lookup: CDR1 MGHRA, CDR2 YSYEKL. CDR3 bases: TGCGCCAGCAGCCAAGGGGCCAGGTACGAAGGTGGAGCTTTCTTT. This codes for CASSQGARYEGGAFF.

This clone has only a few counts. The chain links TRBV6-5 to TRBJ2-7; D is tentatively TRBD1 or TRBD2 (5 bases each). CDR3 length equals 16 residues. Looked up from germline, CDR1 is MNHEY and CDR2 is SVGAGI. V shed 4 bases and J shed 1 base, with 17 bases lying between them. This CDR3 reads CASSSTARGGSYEQYV. The CDR3 DNA reads TGTGCCAGCAGTTCCACCGCCCGGGGCGGATCCTACGAGCAGTACGTC.

The chain employs TRBV5-1 and TRBJ2-3; D gene unclear. V was clipped by 0 bases and J by 1 base, with 9 bases between them. This CDR3 is 15 amino acids long. Germline assignment: CDR1 SGHRS and CDR2 YFSETQ. CDR3 amino acids: CASSLGGPRTDTQYF. Written as DNA, the CDR3 is TGCGCCAGCAGCTTGGGTGGCCCCCGCACAGATACGCAGTATTTT.

This chain connects TRBV14 to TRBJ2-3; TRBD2 is a possible D gene (6 bases). Trimming pared 2 bases from V and 1 base from J, leaving 10 bases between. The CDR3 spans 15 residues. Germline V gene data show CDR1 as SGHDN and CDR2 as FVKESK. The CDR3 nucleotides read TGTGCCAGCAGCCAACAATGGGGGGGCACAGATACGCAGTATTTT. It codes for CASSQQWGGTDTQYF.

This clone came up a few times. This chain joins TRBV5-1 and TRBJ2-5, with a tentative D call TRBD2 (6 bases). Trimming took 7 bases from V and 2 from J, leaving 18 bases between them. The CDR3 spans 15 residues. Germline CDR1 is SGHRS and CDR2 is YFSETQ. Here the CDR3 reads CASGPGGRGQETQYF. Here the CDR3 DNA reads TGCGCCAGCGGGCCCGGGGGACGGGGGCAAGAGACCCAGTACTTC.

This clone was counted a few times. V usage is TRBV20-1 and J usage is TRBJ2-5; D not resolved. Germline CDR1 DFQATT, CDR2 SNEGSKA (reference sequence). This CDR3 is built from 11 residues. Trimming removed 0 bases at V and 5 bases at J, with 4 bases between. CDR3 in amino acids: CSARDWETQYF. As DNA, the CDR3 is TGCAGTGCTAGAGATTGGGAGACCCAGTACTTC.

There are a few counts of this clone. This chain joins TRBV7-2 and TRBJ2-7, with 8 bases lining up with TRBD2. Germline CDR1 reads SGHTA; CDR2 reads FQGNSA. V was clipped by 5 bases and J by 7 bases; unmatched bases: 13. The CDR3 has 15 amino acids. This CDR3 is CASSLDYPGRGEQYV. For the CDR3, the DNA is TGTGCCAGCAGCCTCGACTACCCCGGGAGGGGGGAGCAGTACGTC.

The sample holds a few counts of this clone. This rearrangement joins TRBV5-6 to TRBJ1-2; D remains ambiguous. CDR1 and CDR2 from the germline V gene are SGHDT and YYEEEE. The CDR3 length is 16 residues. V was cut by 2 bases and J by 4 bases, with 18 bases left in between. The DNA for the CDR3 is TGTGCCAGCAGCTTCGGGGAGACCGGGAGGCGCTATGGCTACACCTTC. Its translation: CASSFGETGRRYGYTF.

This clone was detected only a few times. J is TRBJ2-1 and V is TRBV5-1; D is unresolved. The CDR3 loop spans 12 amino acids. Germline loops: CDR1 SGHRS, CDR2 YFSETQ. Trimming pared 2 bases from V and 7 bases from J, leaving 7 bases between. Here the CDR3 DNA reads TGCGCCAGCAGCTTATCAGGTAATGAGCAGTTCTTC. Amino acids: CASSLSGNEQFF.

The chain links TRBV7-8 to TRBJ1-1; D uncertain. The CDR3 sequence is 11 residues long. Per germline, CDR1 SGHVS and CDR2 FQNEAQ. V was shortened by 5 bases and J by 3 bases, with 4 bases between the two germline ends. CDR3 nucleotide sequence: TGTGCCAGCAGCCGTTACACTGAAGCTTTCTTT. It specifies CASSRYTEAFF.

This clone has a handful of counts. The J gene is TRBJ2-1, the V gene TRBV7-2, with TRBD2 identical over 10 bases. This CDR3 contains 16 residues. J gave up 7 bases and V 7 bases, and 13 bases lay outside the gene matches. Looked up from germline, CDR1 is SGHTA and CDR2 is FQGNSA. CDR3 bases: TGTGCCAGCACCCCCCACGGGGCTAGCGGGAGTAATGAGCAGTTCTTC. It yields the protein CASTPHGASGSNEQFF.